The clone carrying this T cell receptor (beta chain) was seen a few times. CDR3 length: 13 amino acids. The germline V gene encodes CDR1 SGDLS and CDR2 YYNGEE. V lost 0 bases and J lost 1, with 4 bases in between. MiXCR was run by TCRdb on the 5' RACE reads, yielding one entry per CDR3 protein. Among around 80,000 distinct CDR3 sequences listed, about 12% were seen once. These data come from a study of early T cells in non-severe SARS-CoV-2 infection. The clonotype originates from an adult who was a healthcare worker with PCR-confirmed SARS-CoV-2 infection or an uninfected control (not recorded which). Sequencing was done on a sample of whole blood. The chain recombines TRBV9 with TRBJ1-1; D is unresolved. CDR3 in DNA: TGTGCCAGCAGCGTAGCTGAGAACACTGAAGCTTTCTTT. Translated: CASSVAENTEAFF.